The sequence of this T cell receptor (beta chain) was determined in a study of T cells in Graves' hyperthyroidism and ophthalmopathy. Study overall: Prior to any treatment, at the point of initial diagnosis, peripheral blood was collected. Study-wide results and caveats: Most clonotypes expanded in the thyroid (above 0.001) were also present in blood. Stable hyperthyroidism and ophthalmopathy were separated using 13 V-J signatures.

From RNA transcripts, TCR beta CDR3 regions were amplified. Initially, a first-round RT-PCR of the TCR CDR3 employed the HTBI primer set. TCRdb used MiXCR to reprocess the multiplex PCR reads, holding one entry per CDR3 protein. This table has 550,000 to 650,000 distinct CDR3 sequences, approximately 13% appearing once. For the diagnoses, clinical symptoms, serum thyroxine and TRAb, thyroid ultrasound and orbital computed tomography were used. This clonotype was seen repeatedly, ten times or more. The antigen is undetermined. The material sequenced was blood. This TCR came from a woman aged 25 to 39 with Graves' hyperthyroidism that later progressed to Graves' ophthalmopathy.

The CDR3 DNA sequence: TGTGCCACCAGCAAGGGGACAGGGTACTCACCCCTCCACTTT. Translated, it gives CATSKGTGYSPLHF. The rearrangement joins TRBV2 to TRBJ1-6; 9 positions match TRBD1. Germline lookup yields CDR1 SNHLY and CDR2 FYNNEI. The CDR3 length is 14 residues. The V segment lost 10 bases and the J segment 10 bases; nucleotides outside the gene matches: 11.